A single sample is the source of the 5 T cell receptor beta chains below, sequenced in a study of blood T cell repertoires in COVID-19. Repertoires were generated with immunoSEQ multiplex PCR, while TCRdb's copy carries only in-frame clones and drops some. The sample includes under 450,000 clones, over 75% of them seen just once. The specimen sequenced was peripheral blood. The receptor set was obtained from a woman in her forties with COVID-19, enrolled during active disease.

The chain has TRBV5-1 and TRBJ2-1; 7 nucleotides match TRBD1. Per germline, CDR1 SGHRS and CDR2 YFSETQ. The CDR3 extends over 15 amino acids. The ends lost 2 bases at V and 5 bases at J; junction bases unmatched: 7. CDR3 sequence: CASSLKGGANNEQFF. The DNA of the CDR3 is TGCGCCAGCAGCTTAAAAGGGGGCGCCAACAATGAGCAGTTCTTC.

The chain is built from TRBV18 and TRBJ1-2; the D is unclear. CDR1 KGHSH and CDR2 LQKENI come from the germline V gene. Between the trimmed V and J ends, which lost 3 bases and 4 bases, there was a span of 12 bases. The CDR3 covers 14 residues. The CDR3 sequence is CASSPSEMLYGYTF. DNA of the CDR3: TGTGCCAGCTCACCCTCCGAGATGCTCTATGGCTACACCTTC.

The V gene is TRBV30, the J gene TRBJ1-4; D remains ambiguous. Trimming stripped 2 bases from V and 0 bases from J, with 10 bases between. Germline CDR1 GTSNPN, CDR2 SVGIG (reference sequence). The CDR3 contains 15 residues. The CDR3 protein is CAWSPTAATNEKLFF. In nucleotides, the CDR3 is TGTGCCTGGAGTCCAACCGCAGCAACTAATGAAAAACTGTTTTTT.

The chain has TRBV5-1 and TRBJ2-7; D might be TRBD1 (6 bases). V was pared by 3 bases and J by 0 bases, with 10 bases between. Germline values: CDR1 SGHRS, CDR2 YFSETQ. The length of the CDR3 is 14 residues. The CDR3 sequence is CASSWGTYSYEQYF. CDR3 DNA sequence: TGCGCCAGCAGCTGGGGGACATACTCCTACGAGCAGTACTTC.

This chain uses TRBV2 with TRBJ1-1; maybe TRBD1 (5 bases). The germline CDR1 and CDR2 sequences are SNHLY and FYNNEI. Trimming stripped 6 bases from V and 2 bases from J, with 10 bases between. This CDR3 has 13 residues. The CDR3 sequence is CASSQTVNTEAFF. In DNA form, the CDR3 reads TGTGCCAGCAGCCAGACAGTTAACACTGAAGCTTTCTTT.